The next 15 T cell receptor beta chains were all read from a single sample in a study of Graves' ophthalmopathy and Graves' hyperthyroidism. As the template, RNA transcripts were used to amplify TCR beta CDR3 regions. HTBI primers served in a first-round RT-PCR, which a second-round multiplex PCR followed. TCRdb re-called the multiplex PCR reads through MiXCR, storing one row per CDR3 protein. The profile shows about 400,000 distinct CDR3 sequences, roughly 18% of them singletons. The sequenced material came from peripheral blood. The receptors were sampled from a woman aged 18-30 years with Graves' ophthalmopathy.

This clonotype was seen repeatedly, ten times or more. The chain uses TRBV10-3 and TRBJ2-7; the D gene is possibly TRBD1 (5 bases). V lost 0 bases and J 2 bases, leaving 20 bases between the germline ends. The CDR3 consists of 18 residues. The germline V gene has CDR1 ENHRY and CDR2 SYGVKD. The CDR3 DNA reads TGTGCCATCAGTGAGTCTTGGGGCAGAGCGCAACGGGCCTACGAGCAGTACTTC. This gives the protein CAISESWGRAQRAYEQYF.

In this sample, this clonotype turned up a few times. The chain links TRBV12-3 or TRBV12-4 to TRBJ1-1, with 7 bases identical to TRBD1. This CDR3 spans 16 amino acids. Germline trimming cut 8 bases from V and 5 bases from J; bases unmatched to any gene: 17. CDR3 residues: CASSFPRTGTVTEAFF. The CDR3 DNA reads as TGTGCCAGCTCTTTCCCTCGGACCGGGACAGTGACTGAAGCTTTCTTT.

This clonotype occurred many times. The V gene is TRBV5-5, the J gene TRBJ2-5, with 7 positions matching TRBD1. Losses at the gene ends were 3 bases for V and 4 bases for J; bases not matched to a gene: 6. The germline V gene encodes CDR1 SGHKS and CDR2 YYEKEE (reference sequence). CDR3 size: 14 residues. The DNA for the CDR3 is TGTGCCAGCAGCTACGGACAGGCGGTAGAGACCCAGTACTTC. This codes for CASSYGQAVETQYF. Supplemented by reference TRBV5-5 and TRBJ2-5, the full variable domain reads DAGVTQSPTHLIKTRGQQVTLRCSPISGHKSVSWYQQVLGQGPQFIFQYYEKEERGRGNFPDRFSARQFPNYSSELNVNALLLGDSALYLCASSYGQAVETQYFGPGTRLLVL.

At least ten counts were recorded for this clonotype. V is TRBV11-2 and J is TRBJ2-7; D gene ambiguous. V shed 1 base and J shed 5 bases, with 3 bases lying between them. The CDR3 loop spans 11 amino acids. Per germline, CDR1 SGHAT and CDR2 FQNNGV. This chain's CDR3 is CASSLVHEQYF. The CDR3 DNA follows: TGTGCCAGCAGCTTAGTCCACGAGCAGTACTTC.

The genes are TRBV2 and TRBJ2-7; D is perhaps TRBD1 (6 bases). V gave up 11 bases and J gave up 2 bases, with 16 bases separating them. This CDR3 is built from 13 residues. The germline V gene encodes CDR1 SNHLY and CDR2 FYNNEI. The DNA for the CDR3 is TGTGCCTCCAAGTTGGACAGCACCTACGAGCAGTACTTC. Its translation: CASKLDSTYEQYF.

The table lists this clonotype with many counts. The chain recombines TRBV6-1 with TRBJ1-2; D perhaps matches TRBD1 (5 bases). The CDR3 is made up of 13 amino acids. V lost 7 bases, J lost 4 bases, and 13 bases lay in between. The germline V gene encodes CDR1 MNHNS and CDR2 SASEGT. The CDR3 DNA is TGTGCCAGCAAAAAAACTGGGGCCTATGGCTACACCTTC. Translation: CASKKTGAYGYTF.

This clonotype was counted ten times or more. The chain employs TRBV11-1 and TRBJ2-2, with 8 bases matching TRBD2. CDR1 SGHAT and CDR2 FQDESV come from the germline V gene (reference sequence). CDR3 size: 21 residues. V was pared by 7 bases and J by 4 bases, with 26 bases of the junction left unmatched. Here the CDR3 DNA reads TGTGCCAGCACCCTAGTCGCGGGAGGCTCCCCCGCCAACTATTTCACCGGGGAGCTGTTTTTT. It codes for CASTLVAGGSPANYFTGELFF.

Only a few counts were recorded for this clonotype. The chain employs TRBV3-1 and TRBJ1-6; TRBD1 might be the D (5 bases). V gave up 4 bases and J gave up 7 bases, with 14 bases separating them. The CDR3 totals 15 residues. Germline V CDR1 and CDR2: LGHDT, YNNKEL (reference sequence). For the CDR3, the DNA is TGTGCCAGCAGCCTCCTCAGGGATGCGAATTCACCCCTCCACTTT. Its protein is CASSLLRDANSPLHF. Variable domain in full (rest from reference TRBV3-1 and TRBJ1-6): DTAVSQTPKYLVTQMGNDKSIKCEQNLGHDTMYWYKQDSKKFLKIMFSYNNKELIINETVPNRFSPKSPDKAHLNLHINSLELGDSAVYFCASSLLRDANSPLHFGNGTRLTVT.

This clonotype was observed at least ten times. The CDR3 DNA is TGTGCCAGCAGTTACCCGGGACAGGGCGGCGGGATGAACACTGAAGCTTTCTTT. Translation gives CASSYPGQGGGMNTEAFF. This chain uses TRBV6-2 or TRBV6-3 with TRBJ1-1; TRBD1 agrees at 9 bases. CDR1 MNHEY and CDR2 SVGEGT come from the germline V gene. J lost 0 bases, V lost 2 bases, and 10 bases had no gene match. This CDR3 is 18 amino acids long.

This clonotype has a count of ten or more. This rearrangement joins TRBV10-3 to TRBJ1-1; 7 nucleotides line up with TRBD1. Germline V gives CDR1 ENHRY, CDR2 SYGVKD. V lost 7 bases, J lost 5 bases, and 7 bases stayed unmatched. CDR3 length: 13 residues. The CDR3 bases are TGTGCCATCACCCCGACAGGGAAAACTGAAGCTTTCTTT. Its protein product is CAITPTGKTEAFF.

V and J are TRBV12-3 or TRBV12-4 and TRBJ1-2; the D gene is possibly TRBD1 (6 bases). CDR3 length: 13 amino acids. Trimming took off 2 bases at V and 9 bases at J, with 13 bases between the two ends. The CDR3 here is CASSLTGAVSYTF. CDR3 DNA sequence: TGTGCCAGCAGTTTAACGGGGGCGGTGAGCTACACCTTC.

This clonotype has a count of ten or more. This chain joins TRBV5-1 and TRBJ1-5; no reliable D call. Germline V gives CDR1 SGHRS, CDR2 YFSETQ. The CDR3 consists of 14 residues. Trimming pared 4 bases from V and 5 bases from J, leaving 13 bases between. CDR3 sequence (DNA): TGCGCCAGCAGCCCGCAGGTGGGCTATCAGCCCCAGCATTTT. This translates into CASSPQVGYQPQHF.

There are many counts of this clonotype. J is TRBJ1-6 and V is TRBV5-1; TRBD1 might be the D (5 bases). V lost 4 bases and J lost 7, with 12 bases in between. The germline V gene has CDR1 SGHRS and CDR2 YFSETQ. The CDR3 runs 14 residues. In DNA form, the CDR3 reads TGCGCCAGCAGCCGCCGGGACCAGAATTCACCCCTCCACTTT. Translated, it gives CASSRRDQNSPLHF. Full variable domain (remainder filled in from reference TRBV5-1 and TRBJ1-6): KAGVTQTPRYLIKTRGQQVTLSCSPISGHRSVSWYQQTPGQGLQFLFEYFSETQRNKGNFPGRFSGRQFSNSRSEMNVSTLELGDSALYLCASSRRDQNSPLHFGNGTRLTVT.

This clonotype was seen many times. V and J are TRBV7-9 and TRBJ1-6, with D unresolved. Germline V gene data show CDR1 as SEHNR and CDR2 as FQNEAQ (reference sequence). CDR3 size: 15 residues. Trimming removed 4 bases from V and 3 bases from J, with 10 bases in between. CDR3 nucleotide sequence: TGTGCCAGCAGCTCTCAGGAGATCTATAATTCACCCCTCCACTTT. It translates to CASSSQEIYNSPLHF.

The table lists this clonotype with many counts. The conserved phenylalanine or tryptophan normally closing the CDR3 is absent here, so this likely arose from a read error. The DNA is left out, because the CDR3 cannot be placed on it with certainty; the CDR3 is given as TCRdb lists it. This chain joins TRBV12-5 and TRBJ1-2; TRBD1, the D gene given by the table, was not confirmed from the DNA. Inclusive of both ends, the CDR3 amounts to 9 amino acids. Per germline, CDR1 LGHNT and CDR2 FRNRAP. This CDR3 is CASGSQDRR.